Following are 8 T cell receptor beta chains from one sample sequenced in a study of blood T cell repertoires in COVID-19. The repertoire was sequenced with immunoSEQ multiplex PCR; TCRdb's copy has only in-frame clones and lacks some. This table has over 200,000 clones, around 87% appearing once. Sequencing was carried out using peripheral blood. The source of these receptors is a woman aged 30 to 39 who had recovered from COVID-19.

This clone has more than one count but fewer than ten. The genes are TRBV5-1 and TRBJ2-3; 12 nucleotides match TRBD2. Trimming took 2 bases from V and 4 from J; bases not matched to a gene: 2. Germline-derived CDR1 and CDR2 are SGHRS and YFSETQ. This CDR3 contains 15 residues. CDR3 region: CASSLWTSGADTQYF. CDR3 in DNA: TGCGCCAGCAGCTTATGGACTAGCGGGGCAGATACGCAGTATTTT.

The rearrangement joins TRBV9 to TRBJ2-5, with 8 bases lining up with TRBD2. CDR1 SGDLS and CDR2 YYNGEE come from the germline V gene. J lost 5 bases, V lost 0 bases, and 15 bases had no gene match. CDR3 length: 18 amino acids. In DNA form, the CDR3 reads TGTGCCAGCAGCGTAGCTCCGGTAGCGGGGTCCGGGGGGGAGACCCAGTACTTC. The encoded protein is CASSVAPVAGSGGETQYF.

V is TRBV7-8 and J is TRBJ2-5; 16 nucleotides align to TRBD2. Germline loops: CDR1 SGHVS, CDR2 FQNEAQ. This CDR3 has 16 residues. Germline trimming cut 3 bases from V and 5 bases from J; bases unmatched to any gene: 3. CDR3 in amino acids: CASSLGLAGGRETQYF. In nucleotides, the CDR3 is TGTGCCAGCAGCTTGGGACTAGCGGGGGGGCGGGAGACCCAGTACTTC.

The gene calls are TRBV9 and TRBJ2-7; D is uncertain. CDR3 length equals 12 residues. The V end lost 2 bases, the J end lost 6 bases, and 9 bases lay between the germline ends. Germline V gene data show CDR1 as SGDLS and CDR2 as YYNGEE. CDR3 DNA sequence: TGTGCCAGCAGCGTCGGGTTCAGCGAGCAGTACTTC. Amino acid sequence: CASSVGFSEQYF.

CDR3 in DNA: TGTGCCAGCAGCAGACAGGGGGGGAATGAGCAGTTCTTC. The encoded protein is CASSRQGGNEQFF. The chain is built from TRBV21-1 and TRBJ2-1; TRBD1 is taken as the D call from the table, unchecked against the DNA. TRBV21-1 is a pseudogene locus. The CDR3 length is 13 residues.

The rearrangement joins TRBV6-5 to TRBJ2-7; 8 positions agree with TRBD2. There are 13 residues in the CDR3. Per germline, CDR1 MNHEY and CDR2 SVGAGI. Unmatched junction bases numbered 6, after V lost 5 bases and J lost 6 bases. CDR3 in amino acids: CASSLGLAFEQYF. Written as DNA, the CDR3 is TGTGCCAGCAGTCTAGGACTAGCCTTCGAGCAGTACTTC.

The CDR3 sequence: CASSQGEGAWWEQYF. CDR3 DNA sequence: TGTGCCAGCAGTCAGGGGGAAGGGGCATGGTGGGAGCAGTACTTC. The gene calls are TRBV11-2 and TRBJ2-7, with 7 bases aligning to TRBD1. The CDR3 totals 15 residues. V lost 6 bases, J lost 7 bases, and 15 bases stayed unmatched. Germline-derived CDR1 and CDR2 are SGHAT and FQNNGV.

Here the CDR3 reads CASSRRGTGGAVNYGYTF. The DNA for the CDR3 is TGTGCCAGCAGCCGTAGGGGGACAGGGGGCGCGGTGAACTATGGCTACACCTTC. The chain has TRBV11-2 and TRBJ1-2; 12 bases map to TRBD1. The CDR3 length is 18 residues. Germline V CDR1 and CDR2: SGHAT, FQNNGV. With 5 bases clipped from V and 2 bases from J, the junction kept 12 bases outside the gene matches. The variable domain in full, with the rest retrieved from reference TRBV11-2 and TRBJ1-2, is EAGVAQSPRYKIIEKRQSVAFWCNPISGHATLYWYQQILGQGPKLLIQFQNNGVVDDSQLPKDRFSAERLKGVDSTLKIQPAKLEDSAVYLCASSRRGTGGAVNYGYTFGSGTRLTVV.